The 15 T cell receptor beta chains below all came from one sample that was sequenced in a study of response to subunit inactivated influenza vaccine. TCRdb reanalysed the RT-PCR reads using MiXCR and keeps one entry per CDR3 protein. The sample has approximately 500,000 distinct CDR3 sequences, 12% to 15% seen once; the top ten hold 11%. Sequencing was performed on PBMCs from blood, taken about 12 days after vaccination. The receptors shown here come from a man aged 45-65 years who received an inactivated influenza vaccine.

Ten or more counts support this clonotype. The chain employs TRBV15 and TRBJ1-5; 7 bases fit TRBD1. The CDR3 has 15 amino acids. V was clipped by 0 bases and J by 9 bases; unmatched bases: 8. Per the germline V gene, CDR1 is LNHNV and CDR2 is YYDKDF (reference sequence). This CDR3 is CATSRDVTGSAPQHF. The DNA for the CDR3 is TGTGCCACCAGCAGAGATGTGACAGGGTCGGCGCCCCAGCATTTT.

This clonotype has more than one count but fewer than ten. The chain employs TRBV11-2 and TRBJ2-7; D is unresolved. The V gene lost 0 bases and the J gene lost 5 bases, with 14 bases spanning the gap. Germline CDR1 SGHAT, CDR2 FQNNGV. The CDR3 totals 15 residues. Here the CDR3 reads CASSLDYGAGNEQYF. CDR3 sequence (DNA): TGTGCCAGCAGCTTAGATTACGGAGCTGGAAACGAGCAGTACTTC.

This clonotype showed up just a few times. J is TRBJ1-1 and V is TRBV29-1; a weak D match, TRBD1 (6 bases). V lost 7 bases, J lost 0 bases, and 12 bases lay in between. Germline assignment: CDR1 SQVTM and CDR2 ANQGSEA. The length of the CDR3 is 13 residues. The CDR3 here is CSAWTAMNTEAFF. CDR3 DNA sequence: TGCAGCGCCTGGACAGCCATGAACACTGAAGCTTTCTTT.

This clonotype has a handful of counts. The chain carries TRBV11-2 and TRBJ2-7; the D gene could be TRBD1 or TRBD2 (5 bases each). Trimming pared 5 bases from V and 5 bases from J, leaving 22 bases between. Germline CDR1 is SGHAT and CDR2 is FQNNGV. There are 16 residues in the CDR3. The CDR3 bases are TGTGCCAGCAGCGATATCGGGGCTAGACTTACCCACGAGCAGTACTTC. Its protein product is CASSDIGARLTHEQYF.

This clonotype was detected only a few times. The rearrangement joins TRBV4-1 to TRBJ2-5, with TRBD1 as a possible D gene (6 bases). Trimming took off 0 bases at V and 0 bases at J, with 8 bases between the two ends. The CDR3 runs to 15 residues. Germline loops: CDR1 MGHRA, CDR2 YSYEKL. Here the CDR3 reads CASSQEDSDQETQYF. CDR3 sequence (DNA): TGCGCCAGCAGCCAAGAGGACAGCGACCAAGAGACCCAGTACTTC.

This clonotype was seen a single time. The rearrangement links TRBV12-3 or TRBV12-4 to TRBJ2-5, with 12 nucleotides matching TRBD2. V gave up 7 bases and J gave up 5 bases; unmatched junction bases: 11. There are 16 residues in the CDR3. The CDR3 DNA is TGTGCCAGCACCCTGCCTCTAGCGGGGGGGTCGGAGACCCAGTACTTC. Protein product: CASTLPLAGGSETQYF.

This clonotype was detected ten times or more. The CDR3 DNA reads TGTGCCAGTAGTATAGGCAGGTACAATGAGCAGTTCTTC. Encoded protein: CASSIGRYNEQFF. This rearrangement joins TRBV19 to TRBJ2-1; D is unresolved. CDR1 LNHDA and CDR2 SQIVND come from the germline V gene (reference sequence). The CDR3 runs 13 residues. V was shortened by 1 base and J by 4 bases, with 5 bases between the two germline ends.

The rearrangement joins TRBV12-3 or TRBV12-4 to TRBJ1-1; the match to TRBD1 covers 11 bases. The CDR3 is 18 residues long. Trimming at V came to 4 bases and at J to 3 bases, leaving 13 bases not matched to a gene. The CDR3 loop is CASSSGGDRGFRDTEAFF. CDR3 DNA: TGTGCCAGCAGTTCCGGGGGGGACAGGGGGTTCAGGGACACTGAAGCTTTCTTT.

As DNA, the CDR3 is TGCAGTGCCACCTTGGGAGGGAGCTCCTACAATGAGCAGTTCTTC. Translation: CSATLGGSSYNEQFF. The chain combines TRBV20-1 with TRBJ2-1; 7 bases agree with TRBD2. The CDR3 has 15 amino acids. Trimming at V came to 6 bases and at J to 0 bases, leaving 8 bases not matched to a gene. The germline gives CDR1 DFQATT, CDR2 SNEGSKA (reference sequence).

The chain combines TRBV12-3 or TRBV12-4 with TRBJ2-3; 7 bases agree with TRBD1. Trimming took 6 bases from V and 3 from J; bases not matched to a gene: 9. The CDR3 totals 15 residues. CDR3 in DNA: TGTGCCAGCAGCCCGATTAGGGGGCGGACAGATACGCAGTATTTT. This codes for CASSPIRGRTDTQYF.

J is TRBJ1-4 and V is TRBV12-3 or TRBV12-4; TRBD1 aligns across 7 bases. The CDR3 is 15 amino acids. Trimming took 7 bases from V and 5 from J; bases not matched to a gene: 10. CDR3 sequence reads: CASTKDRVWNEKLFF. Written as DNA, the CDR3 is TGTGCCAGCACCAAAGACAGGGTGTGGAATGAAAAACTGTTTTTT.

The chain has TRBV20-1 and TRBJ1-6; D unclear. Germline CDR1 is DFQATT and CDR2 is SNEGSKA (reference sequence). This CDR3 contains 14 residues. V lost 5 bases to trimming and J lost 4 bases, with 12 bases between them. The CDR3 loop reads CSAGPPPYNSPLHF. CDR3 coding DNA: TGCAGTGCTGGCCCCCCCCCTTATAATTCACCCCTCCACTTT.

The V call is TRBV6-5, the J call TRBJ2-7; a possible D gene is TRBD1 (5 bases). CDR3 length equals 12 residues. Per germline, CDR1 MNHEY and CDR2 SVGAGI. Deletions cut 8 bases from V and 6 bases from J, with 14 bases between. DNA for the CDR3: TGTGCCAGCTCGGAAGGGGTCACCGAGCAGTACTTC. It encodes CASSEGVTEQYF.

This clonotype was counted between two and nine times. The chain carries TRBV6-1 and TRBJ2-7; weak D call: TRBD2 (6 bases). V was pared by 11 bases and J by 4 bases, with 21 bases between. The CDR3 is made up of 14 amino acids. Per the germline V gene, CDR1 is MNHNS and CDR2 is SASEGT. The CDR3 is CASGVVQGGYEQYF. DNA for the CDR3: TGTGCCTCGGGGGTAGTGCAGGGAGGATACGAGCAGTACTTC.

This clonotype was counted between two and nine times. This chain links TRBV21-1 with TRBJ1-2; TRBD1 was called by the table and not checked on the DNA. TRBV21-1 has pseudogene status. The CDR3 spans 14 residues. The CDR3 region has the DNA TGTGCCAGCAGCCGAGGGGACAGAATTCCTGGCTACACCTTC. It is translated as CASSRGDRIPGYTF.